Sequencing of this T cell receptor (beta chain) was carried out in a study of shared T cell receptors in the human thymus. J lost 2 bases, V lost 8 bases, and 7 bases had no gene match. There are 14 residues in the CDR3. Germline-derived CDR1 and CDR2 are MGHDK and SYGVNS. Clones were sequenced by immunoSEQ multiplex PCR, and TCRdb holds only the in-frame ones, with some missing. The sample includes 630,000 or so clones, over 75% of them seen just once. This sample also belongs to another study, concerning human thymus T cells. That report notes: Thymus tissue for the work was resected from patients undergoing corrective heart surgery. Apparent bias marked the V and J gene usage of thymic and blood repertoires. A high degree of thymic repertoire overlap among unrelated individuals was reported in related research.

This receptor was obtained from a boy younger than two with a congenital heart defect. V usage is TRBV25-1 and J usage is TRBJ2-7; the match to TRBD1 covers 9 bases. Sequencing used thymocytes. The CDR3 loop is CASATGGAAYEQYF. The DNA for the CDR3 is TGTGCCAGCGCAACAGGGGGCGCGGCCTACGAGCAGTACTTC.